Presented here are 9 T cell receptor beta chains from one specimen sequenced in a study of beta chain features in type 1 diabetes. The isolated RNA, all of it, was reverse transcribed, so expressed TCRB transcripts were what got sequenced. Sequencing was performed with immunoSEQ multiplex PCR; in TCRdb, only in-frame clones are kept and a portion is missing. The sample carries about 300,000 clones, under 8.5% recorded once. The sequencing sample was made of central memory CD4+ T cells from blood. The receptor source for this set is a woman under 30 in good health.

This clone was seen a few times. V and J are TRBV9 and TRBJ2-7; D not certain. Trimming left V 4 bases short and J 2 bases short, with 13 bases between. CDR3 length: 14 amino acids. The V gene's germline CDR1 is SGDLS and CDR2 YYNGEE. The CDR3 spells CASSPPPNAYEQYF. The DNA of the CDR3 is TGTGCCAGCAGCCCCCCACCGAACGCCTACGAGCAGTACTTC.

In its sample, this clone was seen a few times. The chain is built from TRBV23-1 and TRBJ1-5, with unresolved D. TRBV23-1 falls under the ORF class, with uncertain function. Between the trimmed V and J ends, which lost 6 bases and 4 bases, there was a span of 13 bases. This CDR3 spans 14 amino acids. The CDR3 DNA reads as TGCGCCAGCAGCCAAGATGGCAGAAATCAGCCCCAGCATTTT. Protein: CASSQDGRNQPQHF.

This chain joins TRBV18 and TRBJ2-5; D is perhaps TRBD1 (6 bases). There are 14 residues in the CDR3. The germline gives CDR1 KGHSH, CDR2 LQKENI. V lost 6 bases, J lost 5 bases, and 16 bases lay in between. In nucleotides, the CDR3 is TGTGCCAGCTCCCCTGACAGGATCCAGGAGACCCAGTACTTC. Translating gives CASSPDRIQETQYF.

This clone was counted a few times. This chain uses TRBV7-3 with TRBJ2-7; D remains ambiguous. The CDR3 runs 13 residues. Germline V lookup: CDR1 SGHTA, CDR2 FQGTGA. Trimming pared 2 bases from V and 5 bases from J, leaving 10 bases between. The CDR3 DNA sequence: TGTGCCAGCAGCTTAGACACGTCGCACGAGCAGTACTTC. It yields the protein CASSLDTSHEQYF.

CDR3 in amino acids: CSVEGGAAGELFF. The CDR3, as DNA: TGCAGCGTTGAAGGGGGGGCTGCCGGGGAGCTGTTTTTT. The chain uses TRBV29-1 and TRBJ2-2, with D possibly being TRBD1 or TRBD2 (6 bases each). Germline V gene sequence: CDR1 SQVTM, CDR2 ANQGSEA. V lost 1 base, J lost 6 bases, and 9 bases lay in between. This CDR3 spans 13 amino acids.

To note about this clone: One junction end does not reproduce the germline sequence, and a read error may be involved. The V call is TRBV7-7, the J call TRBJ2-5, with D possibly TRBD1 on 5 matching bases. The CDR3 covers 13 residues. Germline values: CDR1 SSHAT, CDR2 FNYEAQ (reference sequence). CDR3 in amino acids: CASSAQDQETQYF. CDR3 DNA sequence: TGTGCTAGCAGCGCACAGGATCAAGAGACCCAGTACTTC.

This clone was seen a handful of times. The chain carries TRBV29-1 and TRBJ2-5; possible D gene TRBD1, 6 bases. Germline CDR1 is SQVTM and CDR2 is ANQGSEA. This CDR3 region has 12 residues. Trimming stripped 2 bases from V and 5 bases from J, with 9 bases between. CDR3 amino acids: CSVEQGPETQYF. As DNA, the CDR3 is TGCAGCGTTGAACAGGGGCCGGAGACCCAGTACTTC.

V is TRBV7-2 and J is TRBJ2-3; tentatively, D is TRBD1 or TRBD2 (5 bases each). The CDR3 is made up of 15 amino acids. V shed 5 bases and J shed 1 base, with 13 bases lying between them. The germline CDR1 and CDR2 sequences are SGHTA and FQGNSA. Here the CDR3 reads CASSLGTLRTDTQYF. The DNA of the CDR3 is TGTGCCAGCAGCCTCGGGACCCTTCGCACAGATACGCAGTATTTT.

Ten or more counts support this clone. The rearrangement uses TRBV5-4 and TRBJ2-6; D is uncertain. V was trimmed by 2 bases and J by 2 bases, leaving 8 bases between them. From germline, CDR1 is SGHNT and CDR2 YYREEE (reference sequence). The CDR3 loop spans 15 amino acids. CDR3 sequence: CASSLQIAGANVLTF. The CDR3 DNA reads as TGTGCCAGCAGCTTACAAATCGCTGGGGCCAACGTCCTGACTTTC. Looking up the rest from reference TRBV5-4 and TRBJ2-6 gives the full variable domain: ETGVTQSPTHLIKTRGQQVTLRCSSQSGHNTVSWYQQALGQGPQFIFQYYREEENGRGNFPPRFSGLQFPNYSSELNVNALELDDSALYLCASSLQIAGANVLTFGAGSRLTVL.